The 8 T cell receptor beta chains below were found in one sample sequenced in a study of early T cells in non-severe SARS-CoV-2 infection. TCRdb used MiXCR to reprocess the 5' RACE reads, holding one entry per CDR3 protein. The sample has about 60,000 distinct CDR3 sequences; roughly a sixth are singletons. This specimen consisted of whole blood, obtained at baseline. The receptors shown here come from an adult who was a healthcare worker with PCR-confirmed SARS-CoV-2 infection or an uninfected control (not recorded which).

This clonotype was recorded at least ten times. The chain combines TRBV20-1 with TRBJ2-4; D is possibly TRBD2 (6 bases). Trimming cost V 5 bases and J 11 bases, with 13 bases left between them. The germline V gene has CDR1 DFQATT and CDR2 SNEGSKA (reference sequence). The CDR3 consists of 11 residues. The CDR3 reads CSAGTSTVQYF. The CDR3 DNA reads TGCAGTGCTGGGACTTCCACTGTTCAGTACTTC.

This chain uses TRBV6-2 or TRBV6-3 with TRBJ2-3, with D perhaps TRBD2 (6 bases). V was trimmed by 2 bases and J by 0 bases, leaving 6 bases between them. The CDR3 totals 14 residues. Per the germline V gene, CDR1 is MNHEY and CDR2 is SVGEGT. CDR3 nucleotide sequence: TGTGCCAGCAGTTACCGGGAGAGCACAGATACGCAGTATTTT. It is translated as CASSYRESTDTQYF.

This clonotype has more than one count but fewer than ten. The gene calls are TRBV9 and TRBJ1-2; D is ambiguous. Looked up from germline, CDR1 is SGDLS and CDR2 is YYNGEE. The CDR3 contains 13 residues. V lost 0 bases, J lost 4 bases, and 7 bases lay in between. The CDR3 DNA reads TGTGCCAGCAGCGTAGAAGGCACCTATGGCTACACCTTC. Translated: CASSVEGTYGYTF.

DNA for the CDR3: TGTGCCAGCAGCTTTGGGGGAGATTCACCCCTCCACTTT. Protein sequence: CASSFGGDSPLHF. The chain is built from TRBV5-8 and TRBJ1-6; D perhaps matches TRBD1 (5 bases). The length of the CDR3 is 13 residues. Germline CDR1 reads SGHTS; CDR2 reads YDEGEE. The V and J ends lost 2 bases and 8 bases respectively, with 8 bases between them.

DNA for the CDR3: TGTGCCAGCAGAACCGCAGGAAGCTCCTACGAGCAGTACTTC. Protein sequence: CASRTAGSSYEQYF. The V call is TRBV6-6, the J call TRBJ2-7; D remains ambiguous. CDR1 is MNHNY and CDR2 is SVGAGI in the germline V gene (reference sequence). The CDR3 length is 14 residues. Between the trimmed V and J ends, which lost 6 bases and 0 bases, there was a span of 12 bases.

The table lists this clonotype with a few counts. This chain joins TRBV6-5 and TRBJ2-1; 8 bases line up with TRBD2. Germline loops: CDR1 MNHEY, CDR2 SVGAGI. The CDR3 length is 17 residues. V shed 1 base and J 2 bases; nucleotides not matched to a gene: 7. For the CDR3, the DNA is TGTGCCAGCAGTTACTGGGGGCCGACTAGCGCCTACAATGAGCAGTTCTTC. This sequence encodes CASSYWGPTSAYNEQFF.

This clonotype was recorded at least ten times. This chain uses TRBV7-8 with TRBJ2-7; D is uncertain. CDR1 and CDR2 (germline): SGHVS, FQNEAQ. V lost 10 bases to trimming and J lost 0 bases, with 10 bases between them. The CDR3 is 12 amino acids. CDR3 sequence (DNA): TGTGCCACCAGTTCCGGCTCCTACGAGCAGTACTTC. It encodes CATSSGSYEQYF.

This clonotype was seen more than once but under ten times. The chain joins TRBV12-3 or TRBV12-4 to TRBJ1-6; maybe TRBD1 (6 bases). V was shortened by 4 bases and J by 7 bases, with 17 bases between the two germline ends. This CDR3 is 16 amino acids long. The CDR3 DNA follows: TGTGCCAGCAGTTCAAACGGACAGTTGGGGAATTCACCCCTCCACTTT. This gives the protein CASSSNGQLGNSPLHF.